This TCR beta chain was found in a study of cytomegalovirus exposure and HLA in healthy donors. PCR primers comprised 60 Vbeta and 13 Jbeta primers. Sequencing used immunoSEQ multiplex PCR; TCRdb keeps in-frame clones, though not all of them. The sample holds around 180,000 clones, 78% seen once. Sequenced sample: PBMCs. The sequence came from a woman in her 30s in good health and CMV-seropositive.

The CDR3 coding sequence is TGTGCCAGCAGCTTACTGATGGCGGTGAGCTCCTACAATGAGCAGTTCTTC. As protein: CASSLLMAVSSYNEQFF. The chain is built from TRBV13 and TRBJ2-1, with no clear D. CDR3 length equals 17 residues. V lost 2 bases to trimming and J lost 0 bases, with 14 bases between them. Germline V gene lookup returns CDR1 PRHDT and CDR2 FYEKMQ (reference sequence).